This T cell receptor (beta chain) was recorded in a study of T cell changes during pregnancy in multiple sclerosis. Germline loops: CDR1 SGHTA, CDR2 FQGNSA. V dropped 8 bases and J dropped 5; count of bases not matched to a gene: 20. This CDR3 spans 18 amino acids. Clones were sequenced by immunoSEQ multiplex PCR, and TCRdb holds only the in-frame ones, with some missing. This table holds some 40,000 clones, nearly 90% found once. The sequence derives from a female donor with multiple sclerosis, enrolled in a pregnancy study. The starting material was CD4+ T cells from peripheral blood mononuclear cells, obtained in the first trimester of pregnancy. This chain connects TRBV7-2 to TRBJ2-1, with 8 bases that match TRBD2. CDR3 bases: TGTGCCAGCCAAAAGCGGGAGTTAAGATCCAACAGAGACAATGAGCAGTTCTTC. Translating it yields CASQKRELRSNRDNEQFF.